This T cell receptor (beta chain) was found in a study of blood T cell repertoires in COVID-19. At the level of the study: Samples taken during acute and convalescent COVID-19 were collected in the United States, Italy and Spain. PBMCs, B-cell-depleted T cells, or T cells were the source of the cDNA or gDNA that made up the material.

CDR1 is WNHNN, CDR2 SYGVQD, per germline (reference sequence). Trimming pared 0 bases from V and 4 bases from J, leaving 10 bases between. The length of the CDR3 is 14 residues. Sequenced by immunoSEQ multiplex PCR; TCRdb stores in-frame clones only, minus some. The table lists about 41,000 clones, about four fifths of them singletons. This rearrangement joins TRBV10-1 to TRBJ2-7; D is possibly TRBD2 (5 bases). This clonotype was sampled from a woman of 80 years or more with active or convalescent COVID-19. Sequencing was done on a sample of peripheral blood. The CDR3 spells CASSESGDQYEQYF. In DNA, the CDR3 is TGCGCCAGCAGTGAGTCGGGAGACCAATACGAGCAGTACTTC.